This is a list of T cell receptor beta chains from one sample in a study of blood T cell repertoires in COVID-19. The assay was immunoSEQ multiplex PCR, and TCRdb's table has in-frame clones only and misses some. The sample yields about 52,000 clones, more than 75% seen once. Sequenced input: peripheral blood. These receptors originate from a man between 65 and 80 years old with acute or convalescent COVID-19. CDR3s include the opening cysteine and the closing phenylalanine or tryptophan. Each record gives: J gene, D gene, clone size, V gene, CDR3 protein, CDR3 DNA. D genes are given only for firm matches. Size values are once, few and many counts, or a class for expanded clones, and some rows have none.

>TRBJ2-7|.|once|TRBV29-1
CSVVPGAYEQYF
TGCAGCGTTGTCCCAGGGGCCTACGAGCAGTACTTC
>TRBJ2-7|.|.|TRBV11-2
CASSPRLEVAYEQYF
TGTGCCAGCAGCCCTCGACTAGAAGTCGCCTACGAGCAGTACTTC
>TRBJ2-3|TRBD2|.|TRBV10-3
CAISGTSGRGVGSDTQYF
TGTGCCATCAGCGGGACTAGCGGGAGAGGGGTGGGGTCAGATACGCAGTATTTT
>TRBJ2-1|.|.|TRBV15
CATSRDVKGKQFF
TGTGCCACCAGCAGAGATGTAAAGGGGAAGCAGTTCTTC
>TRBJ2-3|TRBD2|.|TRBV6-4
CASRARTSGTDTQYF
TGTGCCAGCAGAGCCCGGACTAGCGGGACTGATACGCAGTATTTT
>TRBJ1-2|TRBD1|.|TRBV2
CASSSTGIYGYTF
TGTGCCAGCAGCTCGACAGGGATCTATGGCTACACCTTC
>TRBJ2-1|.|once|TRBV9
CASSVGAYNEQFF
TGTGCCAGCAGCGTAGGCGCATACAATGAGCAGTTCTTC
>TRBJ1-1|.|.|TRBV4-3
CASSLQGYDTEAFF
TGCGCCAGCAGCCTTCAGGGATATGACACTGAAGCTTTCTTT
>TRBJ1-5|.|.|TRBV7-2
CASSTSGYMKQPQHF
TGTGCCAGCAGTACATCAGGGTACATGAAACAGCCCCAGCATTTT
>TRBJ1-2|.|few|TRBV28
CASSLGGRRGYTF
TGTGCCAGCAGTTTGGGTGGGAGGCGCGGCTACACCTTC
>TRBJ1-1|.|.|TRBV12-3/TRBV12-4
CASSFVVREAFF
TGTGCCAGCAGTTTTGTTGTGAGGGAAGCTTTCTTT
>TRBJ1-5|.|.|TRBV5-5
CASSLTGINNQPQHF
TGTGCCAGCAGCTTGACAGGGATAAACAATCAGCCCCAGCATTTT
>TRBJ1-5|.|once|TRBV11-2
CASSLGSQPQHF
TGTGCCAGCAGCTTAGGGAGTCAGCCCCAGCATTTT
>TRBJ2-7|TRBD1|.|TRBV4-3
CASSPTTGAIYEQYF
TGCGCCAGCAGCCCGACGACAGGGGCTATCTACGAGCAGTACTTC
>TRBJ2-2|TRBD2|few|TRBV7-3
CASSPIAGSNTGELFF
TGTGCCAGCAGCCCGATAGCGGGGTCGAACACCGGGGAGCTGTTTTTT
>TRBJ1-6|.|.|TRBV5-4
CASSPVGRGGNSPLHF
TGTGCCAGCAGCCCGGTCGGTCGGGGAGGGAATTCACCCCTCCACTTT
>TRBJ1-1|.|.|TRBV28
CASSMTGRGDTEAFF
TGTGCCAGCAGCATGACGGGCAGGGGAGACACTGAAGCTTTCTTT
>TRBJ2-7|.|once|TRBV7-9
CASRAAGGGSAYEQYF
TGTGCCAGCAGGGCGGCCGGGGGCGGGAGTGCCTACGAGCAGTACTTC
>TRBJ2-5|TRBD2|.|TRBV7-8
CASSLRVVTSGKETQYF
TGTGCCAGCAGCTTACGAGTTGTTACTAGCGGGAAAGAGACCCAGTACTTC
>TRBJ2-1|TRBD2|.|TRBV7-9
CASSFGTSGSILLSEQFF
TGTGCCAGCAGCTTCGGGACTAGCGGGAGTATTCTTTTGAGTGAGCAGTTCTTC
>TRBJ1-4|TRBD1|.|TRBV5-1
CASSSFSRGLNEKLFF
TGCGCCAGCAGCTCGTTTTCCAGGGGGCTGAATGAAAAACTGTTTTTT
>TRBJ1-2|.|.|TRBV7-8
CASSLRQGSPGYTF
TGTGCCAGCAGCTTACGGCAGGGGTCCCCCGGCTACACCTTC
>TRBJ1-2|.|.|TRBV6-2/TRBV6-3
CASSYSAGGYTF
TGTGCCAGCAGTTACTCAGCTGGTGGCTACACCTTC
>TRBJ2-4|TRBD1|few|TRBV11-2
CASSTRTGTKNIQYF
TGTGCCAGCAGCACTCGGACAGGGACGAAAAACATTCAGTACTTC
>TRBJ2-3|.|.|TRBV5-5
CASSFGEWVVTDTQYF
TGTGCCAGCAGCTTTGGGGAGTGGGTGGTCACAGATACGCAGTATTTT
>TRBJ1-6|.|.|TRBV6-1
CASSDRVAPLHF
TGTGCCAGCAGTGACAGGGTGGCACCCCTCCACTTT
>TRBJ2-7|.|few|TRBV7-8
CASSLDAVPYEQYF
TGTGCCAGCAGCTTAGACGCGGTGCCCTACGAGCAGTACTTC
>TRBJ1-1|TRBD1|.|TRBV7-6
CASSLGQGRAEAFF
TGTGCCAGCAGCCTGGGACAGGGGAGGGCTGAAGCTTTCTTT
>TRBJ2-6|.|.|TRBV5-1
CASSPTGQTGANVLTF
TGCGCCAGCAGCCCCACGGGACAAACTGGGGCCAACGTCCTGACTTTC
>TRBJ2-7|.|.|TRBV4-3
CASSQVARLADYEQYF
TGCGCCAGCAGCCAAGTCGCTCGCCTAGCAGATTACGAGCAGTACTTC
>TRBJ2-3|.|.|TRBV10-3
CAGGAADTQYF
TGTGCGGGGGGGGCCGCAGATACGCAGTATTTT
>TRBJ1-1|TRBD1|.|TRBV6-6
CASSAERGPNTEAFF
TGTGCCAGCAGTGCCGAAAGGGGGCCGAACACTGAAGCTTTCTTT
>TRBJ2-5|.|.|TRBV7-2
CASSWAGQQETQYF
TGTGCCAGCAGCTGGGCGGGACAGCAAGAGACCCAGTACTTC
>TRBJ1-6|.|.|TRBV18
CASSQQPPSDSPLHF
TGTGCCAGCTCACAACAGCCTCCGTCGGATTCACCCCTCCACTTT
>TRBJ1-3|TRBD1|.|TRBV7-9
CASSYDRAGNTIYF
TGTGCCAGCAGCTACGACAGGGCTGGAAACACCATATATTTT
>TRBJ2-7|TRBD1|once|TRBV5-1
CASAGTVTYEQYF
TGCGCCAGCGCCGGGACAGTAACCTACGAGCAGTACTTC
>TRBJ2-6|.|.|TRBV19
CASTVSGANVLTF
TGTGCCAGCACAGTCTCTGGGGCCAACGTCCTGACTTTC